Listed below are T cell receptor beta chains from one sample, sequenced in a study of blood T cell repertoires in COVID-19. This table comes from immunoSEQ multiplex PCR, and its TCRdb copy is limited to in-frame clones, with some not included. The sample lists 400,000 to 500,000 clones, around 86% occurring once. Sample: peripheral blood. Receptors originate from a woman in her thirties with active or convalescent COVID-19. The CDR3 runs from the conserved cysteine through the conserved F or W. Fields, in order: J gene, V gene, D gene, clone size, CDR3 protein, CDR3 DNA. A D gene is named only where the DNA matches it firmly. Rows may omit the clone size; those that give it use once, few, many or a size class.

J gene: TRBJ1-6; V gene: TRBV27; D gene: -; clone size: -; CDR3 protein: CASSLSGVDNSPLHF; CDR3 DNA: TGTGCCAGCAGTTTATCGGGAGTGGACAATTCACCCCTCCACTTT
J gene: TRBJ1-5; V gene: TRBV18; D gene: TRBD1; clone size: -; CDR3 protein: CASSPSTGNEQPQHF; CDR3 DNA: TGTGCCAGCTCACCGTCGACAGGGAACGAACAGCCCCAGCATTTT
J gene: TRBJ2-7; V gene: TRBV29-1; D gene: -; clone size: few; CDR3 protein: CSVRGQIYEQYF; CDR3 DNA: TGCAGCGTGCGGGGACAGATATACGAGCAGTACTTC
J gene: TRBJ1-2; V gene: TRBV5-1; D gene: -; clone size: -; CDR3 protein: CASSLAAGNGYTF; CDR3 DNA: TGCGCCAGCAGCTTGGCCGCAGGGAATGGCTACACCTTC
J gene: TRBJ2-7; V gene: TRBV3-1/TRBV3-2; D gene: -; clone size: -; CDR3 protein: CASSQDWREAYEQYF; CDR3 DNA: TGTGCCAGCAGCCAAGACTGGAGGGAAGCCTACGAGCAGTACTTC
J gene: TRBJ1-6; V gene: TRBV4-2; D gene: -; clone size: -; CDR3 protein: CASSSLGAGTYNSPLHF; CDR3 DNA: TGTGCCAGCAGCTCTCTGGGGGCGGGCACCTATAATTCACCCCTCCACTTT
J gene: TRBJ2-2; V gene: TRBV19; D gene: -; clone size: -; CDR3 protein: CASSLDSPGELFF; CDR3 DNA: TGTGCCAGTAGCCTCGACAGCCCCGGGGAGCTGTTTTTT
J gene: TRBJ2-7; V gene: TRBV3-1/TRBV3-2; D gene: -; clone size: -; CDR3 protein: CASSLPRLGGHEQYF; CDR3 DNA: TGTGCCAGCAGTCTCCCGAGACTAGGGGGCCACGAGCAGTACTTC
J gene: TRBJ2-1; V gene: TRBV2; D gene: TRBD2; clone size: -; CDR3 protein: CASRRLQAGVGNEQFF; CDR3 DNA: TGTGCCAGCAGAAGGCTTCAAGCGGGAGTGGGGAATGAGCAGTTCTTC
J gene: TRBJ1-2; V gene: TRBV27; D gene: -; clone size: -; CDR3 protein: CASSLRGTNYGYTF; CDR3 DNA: TGTGCCAGCAGTTTAAGGGGGACGAACTATGGCTACACCTTC
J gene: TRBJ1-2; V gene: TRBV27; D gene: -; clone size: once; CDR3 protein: CASSFAGGYGYTF; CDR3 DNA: TGTGCCAGCAGTTTTGCGGGGGGCTATGGCTACACCTTC
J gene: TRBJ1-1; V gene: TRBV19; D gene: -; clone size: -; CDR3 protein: CASSNRRDTEAFF; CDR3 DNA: TGTGCCAGTAGTAACCGACGGGACACTGAAGCTTTCTTT
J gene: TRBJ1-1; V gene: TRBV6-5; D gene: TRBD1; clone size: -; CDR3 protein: CASRETGSTEAFF; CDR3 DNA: TGTGCCAGCAGAGAGACAGGGAGCACTGAAGCTTTCTTT
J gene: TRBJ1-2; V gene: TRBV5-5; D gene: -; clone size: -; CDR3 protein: CASSPDRFYGYTF; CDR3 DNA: TGTGCCAGCAGCCCAGACAGATTCTATGGCTACACCTTC
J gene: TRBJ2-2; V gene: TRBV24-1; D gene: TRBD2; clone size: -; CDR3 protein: CATSDFSGIWFTGELFF; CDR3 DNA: TGTGCCACCAGTGACTTCAGCGGGATCTGGTTCACCGGGGAGCTGTTTTTT
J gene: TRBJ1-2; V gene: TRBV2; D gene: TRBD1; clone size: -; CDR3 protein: CASSVGQESHRPF; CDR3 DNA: TGTGCCAGCAGTGTTGGACAGGAGTCCCATCGCCCCTTC
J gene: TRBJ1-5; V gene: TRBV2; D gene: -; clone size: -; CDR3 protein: CASSEGWEAQHF; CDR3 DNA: TGTGCCAGCAGTGAAGGGTGGGAGGCCCAGCATTTT
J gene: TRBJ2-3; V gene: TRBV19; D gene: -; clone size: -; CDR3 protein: CASSQDTVSTDTQYF; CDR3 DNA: TGTGCCAGTAGTCAGGACACCGTAAGCACAGATACGCAGTATTTT
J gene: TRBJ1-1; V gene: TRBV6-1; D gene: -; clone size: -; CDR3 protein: CASSEGGFDEAFF; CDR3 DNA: TGTGCCAGCAGTGAGGGAGGGTTCGATGAAGCTTTCTTT
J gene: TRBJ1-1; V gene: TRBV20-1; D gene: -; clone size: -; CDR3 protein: CSARTATEAFF; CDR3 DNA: TGCAGTGCTAGGACAGCCACTGAAGCTTTCTTT
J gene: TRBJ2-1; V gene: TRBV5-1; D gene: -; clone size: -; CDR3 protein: CASSFETSYNEQFF; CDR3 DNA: TGCGCCAGCAGCTTTGAGACTTCCTACAATGAGCAGTTCTTC
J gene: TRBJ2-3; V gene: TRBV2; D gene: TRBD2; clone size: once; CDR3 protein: CASTRVTSGGGTDTQYF; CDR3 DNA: TGTGCCAGCACCCGGGTGACTAGCGGGGGGGGGACAGATACGCAGTATTTT
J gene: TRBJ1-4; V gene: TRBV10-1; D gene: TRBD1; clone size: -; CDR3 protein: CASSKGTGGDEKLFF; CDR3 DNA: TGCGCCAGCAGCAAAGGGACAGGGGGAGATGAAAAACTGTTTTTT
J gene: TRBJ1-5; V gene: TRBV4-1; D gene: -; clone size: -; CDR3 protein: CASSQGSGGAGQPQHF; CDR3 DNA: TGCGCCAGCAGCCAAGGAAGTGGAGGGGCCGGTCAGCCCCAGCATTTT
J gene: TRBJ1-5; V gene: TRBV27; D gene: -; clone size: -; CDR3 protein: CASSPRDTYQPQHF; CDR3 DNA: TGTGCCAGCAGTCCCCGGGACACTTATCAGCCCCAGCATTTT
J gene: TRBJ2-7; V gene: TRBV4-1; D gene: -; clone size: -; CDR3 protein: CASSHPEEGRSYEQYF; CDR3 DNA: TGCGCCAGCAGCCACCCTGAGGAGGGCCGATCCTACGAGCAGTACTTC
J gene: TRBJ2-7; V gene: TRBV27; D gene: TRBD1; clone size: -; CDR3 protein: CASSLGTETYEQYF; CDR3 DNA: TGTGCCAGCAGTTTGGGGACAGAGACCTACGAGCAGTACTTC
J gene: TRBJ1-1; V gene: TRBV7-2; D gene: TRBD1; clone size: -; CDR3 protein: CASTVQGLNTEAFF; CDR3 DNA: TGTGCCAGCACCGTACAGGGGTTGAACACTGAAGCTTTCTTT
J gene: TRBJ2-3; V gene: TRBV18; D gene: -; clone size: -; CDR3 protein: CASSPPSENARDTQYF; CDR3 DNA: TGTGCCAGCTCACCACCGAGTGAGAACGCTAGGGATACGCAGTATTTT
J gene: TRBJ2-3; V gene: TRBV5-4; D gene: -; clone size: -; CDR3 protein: CASSLGGGTDTQYF; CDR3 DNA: TGTGCCAGCAGCTTGGGGGGGGGCACAGATACGCAGTATTTT
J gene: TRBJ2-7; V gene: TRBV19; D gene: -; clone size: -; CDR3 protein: CASSRLGSYEQYF; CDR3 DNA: TGTGCCAGTAGTAGACTGGGTTCCTACGAGCAGTACTTC
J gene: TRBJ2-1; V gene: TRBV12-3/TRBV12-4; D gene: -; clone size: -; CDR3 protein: CASISSRNEQFF; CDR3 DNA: TGTGCCAGTATTTCGTCGAGGAATGAGCAGTTCTTC
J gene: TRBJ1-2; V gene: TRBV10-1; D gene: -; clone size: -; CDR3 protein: CASSRAENYGYTF; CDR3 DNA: TGCGCCAGCAGTCGAGCCGAGAACTATGGCTACACCTTC
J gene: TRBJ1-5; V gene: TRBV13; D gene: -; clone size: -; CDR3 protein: CASSRRRDSEWESAQHF; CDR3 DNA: TGTGCCAGCAGCCGTCGCCGGGACTCCGAATGGGAATCAGCCCAGCATTTT
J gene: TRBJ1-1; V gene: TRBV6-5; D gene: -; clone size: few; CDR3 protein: CASSLGHNTEAFF; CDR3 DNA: TGTGCCAGCAGCCTGGGCCACAACACTGAAGCTTTCTTT
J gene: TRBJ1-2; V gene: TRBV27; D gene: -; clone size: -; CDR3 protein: CASRPPGIYGYTF; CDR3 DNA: TGTGCCAGCAGACCTCCGGGAATTTATGGCTACACCTTC
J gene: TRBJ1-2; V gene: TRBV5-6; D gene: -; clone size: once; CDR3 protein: CASSLVAGEGYTF; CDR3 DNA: TGTGCCAGCAGCTTGGTGGCAGGGGAAGGCTACACCTTC
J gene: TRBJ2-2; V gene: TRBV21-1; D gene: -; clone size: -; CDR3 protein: CASSGSGAFRGLFF; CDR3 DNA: TGTGCCAGCAGCGGCAGCGGGGCCTTCAGGGGGCTGTTTTTT
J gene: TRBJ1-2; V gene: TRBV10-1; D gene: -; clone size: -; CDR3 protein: CASSVGSLYGYTF; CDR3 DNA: TGCGCCAGCAGTGTCGGGAGCCTCTATGGCTACACCTTC